These 8 T cell receptor beta chains were sequenced from one sample in a study of OX40 agonist ivuxolimab in advanced cancers. Produced via immunoSEQ multiplex PCR; TCRdb's table is partial and in-frame only. This sample has about 27,000 clones, with about 90% found just once. The sequencing used CD4+ or CD8+ T cells sorted from blood, collected in a trial of the OX40 agonist ivuxolimab. The receptors derive from an adult with an advanced solid tumor such as melanoma, head and neck, liver or kidney cancer.

The chain links TRBV30 to TRBJ2-4; TRBD1 agrees at 7 bases. This CDR3 contains 12 residues. Trimming at V came to 3 bases and at J to 13 bases, leaving 9 bases not matched to a gene. Per the germline V gene, CDR1 is GTSNPN and CDR2 is SVGIG (reference sequence). The CDR3 DNA reads as TGTGCCTGGAGCGTCGCCTGGGACAGACAGTACTTC. Protein product: CAWSVAWDRQYF.

The chain employs TRBV6-1 and TRBJ2-7; a possible D gene is TRBD1 (5 bases). The CDR3 contains 16 residues. V was clipped by 1 base and J by 0 bases, with 13 bases between them. Germline CDR1 is MNHNS and CDR2 is SASEGT. The CDR3 nucleotides read TGTGCCAGCAGTGAAGAGGGCAGGGTGACCTCCTACGAGCAGTACTTC. Translation: CASSEEGRVTSYEQYF.

The DNA for the CDR3 is TGCGCCAGCACCCTGGCTAGCGGGAACAATGAGCAGTTCTTC. This encodes CASTLASGNNEQFF. J is TRBJ2-1 and V is TRBV5-1, with 9 bases that match TRBD2. Trimming cost V 6 bases and J 5 bases; bases outside gene matches: 6. The V gene's germline CDR1 is SGHRS and CDR2 YFSETQ. The CDR3 loop spans 14 amino acids.

The rearrangement uses TRBV6-4 and TRBJ2-2, with D unclear. The CDR3 loop spans 14 amino acids. Germline V gene lookup returns CDR1 MRHNA and CDR2 SNTAGT. V lost 0 bases and J 4 bases, leaving 6 bases between the germline ends. CDR3 amino acids: CASSDSWGTGELFF. For the CDR3, the DNA is TGTGCCAGCAGTGACTCATGGGGCACCGGGGAGCTGTTTTTT.

This chain connects TRBV19 to TRBJ2-1; D is unclear. The CDR3 sequence is 15 residues long. Germline CDR1 reads LNHDA; CDR2 reads SQIVND (reference sequence). Trimming cost V 3 bases and J 6 bases, with 15 bases left between them. The DNA for the CDR3 is TGTGCCAGTAGTATTACGTCAGGCAAGTTCAATGAGCAGTTCTTC. Translation gives CASSITSGKFNEQFF.

This clone is labeled medium-sized. CDR3 sequence (DNA): TGTGCCAGCAGCCCAGGGACAGGGAACACTGAAGCTTTCTTT. It yields the protein CASSPGTGNTEAFF. This chain links TRBV27 with TRBJ1-1; 8 positions agree with TRBD1. V trimming: 6 bases; J trimming: 1 base; junction bases outside the gene matches: 4. CDR1 is MNHEY, CDR2 SMNVEV, per germline (reference sequence). This CDR3 contains 14 residues.

The chain combines TRBV27 with TRBJ2-3; 8 bases agree with TRBD2. V was pared by 5 bases and J by 1 base, with 8 bases of the junction left unmatched. The CDR3 consists of 16 residues. Germline V gene lookup returns CDR1 MNHEY and CDR2 SMNVEV (reference sequence). CDR3 in amino acids: CASSPPPGGGTDTQYF. The CDR3 DNA reads TGTGCCAGCAGTCCCCCCCCCGGGGGGGGCACAGATACGCAGTATTTT.

The chain uses TRBV5-1 and TRBJ2-7, with 9 bases identical to TRBD1. This CDR3 spans 15 amino acids. Germline V CDR1 and CDR2: SGHRS, YFSETQ. V lost 0 bases to trimming and J lost 3 bases; unmatched junction nucleotides: 4. The CDR3 coding sequence is TGCGCCAGCAGCTTGGAGGACAGGGGCAACTACGAGCAGTACTTC. Protein sequence: CASSLEDRGNYEQYF.